The next 17 T cell receptor beta chains were all read from a single sample in a study of blood T cell repertoires in COVID-19. The data were produced by immunoSEQ multiplex PCR, yet TCRdb's version contains in-frame clones alone and is incomplete. Among around 37,000 clones, 87% were seen once, and the ten largest hold over 1.5%. Sequencing was carried out using peripheral blood. The source is a middle-aged man with active or convalescent COVID-19.

The chain employs TRBV7-8 and TRBJ2-1; TRBD1 aligns across 10 bases. Per germline, CDR1 SGHVS and CDR2 FQNEAQ. V shed 6 bases, J shed 3 bases, and the junction held 5 bases outside the gene matches. The length of the CDR3 is 15 residues. Here the CDR3 DNA reads TGTGCCAGCAGGCCCGGGACAGGGGACTACAATGAGCAGTTCTTC. Translated: CASRPGTGDYNEQFF.

The chain has TRBV24-1 and TRBJ2-2, with a tentative D call TRBD1 (5 bases). Trimming stripped 0 bases from V and 1 base from J, with 8 bases between. The CDR3 runs to 16 residues. Germline V CDR1 and CDR2: KGHDR, SFDVKD. CDR3 sequence reads: CATSDLRQGNTGELFF. The CDR3 DNA sequence: TGTGCCACCAGTGATTTGAGGCAGGGGAACACCGGGGAGCTGTTTTTT.

There are a few counts of this clone. The genes are TRBV2 and TRBJ1-2; 7 nucleotides line up with TRBD1. This CDR3 region has 14 residues. The germline CDR1 and CDR2 sequences are SNHLY and FYNNEI. Trimming removed 4 bases from V and 4 bases from J; junction bases left unmatched: 6. This CDR3 is CASSAISGGYGYTF. The CDR3 coding sequence is TGTGCCAGCAGTGCCATCTCAGGGGGCTATGGCTACACCTTC.

This rearrangement joins TRBV6-6 to TRBJ1-4, with 12 positions matching TRBD1. CDR1 and CDR2 (germline): MNHNY, SVGAGI (reference sequence). J gave up 4 bases and V 7 bases, and 25 bases lay outside the gene matches. This CDR3 is built from 22 residues. The CDR3 here is CASTYFYWYRDRGLQVNEKLFF. CDR3 DNA: TGTGCCAGCACCTACTTCTACTGGTACCGGGACAGGGGGCTCCAGGTTAATGAAAAACTGTTTTTT.

This chain joins TRBV27 and TRBJ1-1; 9 bases align to TRBD1. The CDR3 is 16 residues long. V shed 0 bases, J shed 5 bases, and the junction held 7 bases outside the gene matches. Germline V gene data show CDR1 as MNHEY and CDR2 as SMNVEV (reference sequence). The DNA of the CDR3 is TGTGCCAGCAGTTTATCCCGACAGGGGGTGAGGACTGAAGCTTTCTTT. Translation gives CASSLSRQGVRTEAFF.

The genes are TRBV27 and TRBJ2-2; D might be TRBD2 (6 bases). The V end lost 0 bases, the J end lost 0 bases, and 11 bases lay between the germline ends. The CDR3 is 17 residues long. The germline CDR1 and CDR2 sequences are MNHEY and SMNVEV (reference sequence). CDR3 protein: CASSLSGEVANTGELFF. The DNA of the CDR3 is TGTGCCAGCAGTTTATCTGGGGAGGTGGCGAACACCGGGGAGCTGTTTTTT.

The gene calls are TRBV4-2 and TRBJ2-2, with 8 positions matching TRBD2. The CDR3 is made up of 15 amino acids. J lost 4 bases, V lost 3 bases, and 4 bases had no gene match. The germline V gene has CDR1 LGHNA and CDR2 YNFKEQ. In nucleotides, the CDR3 is TGTGCCAGCAGCCAGTCCGGGACTAGCACCGGGGAGCTGTTTTTT. It translates to CASSQSGTSTGELFF.

The rearrangement uses TRBV3-1 (or the pseudogene TRBV3-2) and TRBJ1-2; D is ambiguous. Trimming pared 4 bases from V and 8 bases from J, leaving 14 bases between. The CDR3 runs 13 residues. Germline CDR1 and CDR2: LGHDT and YNNKEL (reference sequence). The CDR3 sequence is CASSRSPRWGYTF. CDR3 DNA sequence: TGTGCCAGCAGCCGGAGCCCTCGGTGGGGCTACACCTTC.

This sequence joins TRBV19 and TRBJ2-7, with 8 nucleotides matching TRBD2. V gave up 1 base and J gave up 2 bases; unmatched junction bases: 4. The CDR3 loop spans 15 amino acids. Germline CDR1 is LNHDA and CDR2 is SQIVND (reference sequence). CDR3 in amino acids: CASSIAGGPTYEQYF. Here the CDR3 DNA reads TGTGCCAGTAGTATAGCGGGAGGGCCCACCTACGAGCAGTACTTC.

This clone was observed once. V gene TRBV29-1 combines with J gene TRBJ1-3; TRBD1 matches 7 bases. This CDR3 region has 13 residues. The germline gives CDR1 SQVTM, CDR2 ANQGSEA. The trim removed 8 bases at V and 4 bases at J, leaving 8 bases unmatched. The CDR3 here is CSFKDRVGNTIYF. DNA of the CDR3: TGCAGCTTTAAAGACAGGGTGGGAAACACCATATATTTT. Complete variable domain (other parts from reference TRBV29-1 and TRBJ1-3): SAVISQKPSRDICQRGTSLTIQCQVDSQVTMMFWYRQQPGQSLTLIATANQGSEATYESGFVIDKFPISRPNLTFSTLTVSNMSPEDSSIYLCSFKDRVGNTIYFGEGSWLTVV.

This chain links TRBV6-5 with TRBJ2-7; D is unresolved. Germline V CDR1 and CDR2: MNHEY, SVGAGI. The CDR3 is 14 amino acids. V gave up 5 bases and J gave up 0 bases, with 11 bases separating them. The CDR3 DNA sequence: TGTGCCAGCAGTCCGCAGGCATCCTCCTACGAGCAGTACTTC. It is translated as CASSPQASSYEQYF.

The chain couples TRBV14 to TRBJ2-1, with D possibly matching TRBD2 (7 bases). Germline V gene sequence: CDR1 SGHDN, CDR2 FVKESK. The V end was cut by 3 bases, the J end by 8 bases, with 14 bases between. The CDR3 spans 14 residues. The CDR3 region is CASSQIGGADEQFF. CDR3 DNA sequence: TGTGCCAGCAGCCAGATAGGGGGGGCGGATGAGCAGTTCTTC.

The chain is built from TRBV7-9 and TRBJ2-7, with 7 bases that match TRBD2. Germline CDR1 SEHNR, CDR2 FQNEAQ (reference sequence). The CDR3 totals 14 residues. The ends lost 5 bases at V and 0 bases at J; junction bases unmatched: 4. As DNA, the CDR3 is TGTGCCAGCAGCCCTAGCGGCTACTCCTACGAGCAGTACTTC. It specifies CASSPSGYSYEQYF. The full variable domain, completed using reference TRBV7-9 and TRBJ2-7, is DTGVSQNPRHKITKRGQNVTFRCDPISEHNRLYWYRQTLGQGPEFLTYFQNEAQLEKSRLLSDRFSAERPKGSFSTLEIQRTEQGDSAMYLCASSPSGYSYEQYFGPGTRLTVT.

This clone is a singleton in its sample. The CDR3 region has the DNA TGTGCCAGCAGCGGGCGGACAGGGGGCTTAGAGACCCAGTACTTC. This codes for CASSGRTGGLETQYF. The chain couples TRBV3-1 (or the pseudogene TRBV3-2) to TRBJ2-5, with 11 bases that match TRBD1. The CDR3 is 15 residues long. The germline V gene encodes CDR1 LGHDT and CDR2 YNNKEL (reference sequence). V lost 5 bases and J lost 4; bases outside the gene matches: 6.

CDR3 DNA: TGTGCCTGGAGTATACTAGCGGGAGTTTTGAATGAGCAGTTCTTC. Translated, it gives CAWSILAGVLNEQFF. This chain joins TRBV30 and TRBJ2-1; TRBD2 matches at 11 bases. With V trimmed by 2 bases and J by 7 bases, 7 bases remained unmatched. The CDR3 contains 15 residues. Germline CDR1 reads GTSNPN; CDR2 reads SVGIG (reference sequence).

The V gene is TRBV5-4, the J gene TRBJ2-7; D might be TRBD1 (5 bases). Germline assignment: CDR1 SGHNT and CDR2 YYREEE (reference sequence). The CDR3 is made up of 13 amino acids. Trimming left V 2 bases short and J 3 bases short, with 9 bases between. CDR3 nucleotides: TGTGCCAGCAGCTTTGGGGCAGGCTACGAGCAGTACTTC. Translation: CASSFGAGYEQYF.

The rearrangement joins TRBV7-2 to TRBJ1-5; 8 bases are shared with TRBD1. Per germline, CDR1 SGHTA and CDR2 FQGNSA. V gave up 3 bases and J gave up 3 bases; unmatched junction bases: 4. The CDR3 has 15 residues. The CDR3 nucleotides are TGTGCCAGCAGCTTTGGGACAGGAAACAATCAGCCCCAGCATTTT. Amino acids: CASSFGTGNNQPQHF.